The rows below give T cell receptor beta chains drawn from one sample of a study of blood T cell repertoires in COVID-19. Assay: immunoSEQ multiplex PCR; the TCRdb copy retains only in-frame clones and omits some. The sample has about 170,000 clones; 80% to 85% are singletons. The material sequenced was peripheral blood. Receptors were obtained from a man between 65 and 79 years old with active or convalescent COVID-19. Both conserved end residues are part of each CDR3. D genes are given only for firm matches. Clone sizes are given selectively: once, few, many, or a class where the clone is expanded.

v_call: TRBV11-2
clone_size: few
j_call: TRBJ2-1
d_call: TRBD2
cdr3_aa: CASSLLGTINEQFF
cdr3_nt: TGTGCCAGCAGCTTGCTCGGGACTATCAATGAGCAGTTCTTC

v_call: TRBV27
clone_size: -
j_call: TRBJ1-4
d_call: -
cdr3_aa: CASRKEGGTGKLFF
cdr3_nt: TGTGCCAGCCGCAAAGAAGGGGGTACGGGAAAACTGTTTTTT

v_call: TRBV18
clone_size: -
j_call: TRBJ2-1
d_call: -
cdr3_aa: CASSPGLNNEQFF
cdr3_nt: TGTGCCAGCTCCCCGGGACTTAACAATGAGCAGTTCTTC

v_call: TRBV7-8
clone_size: -
j_call: TRBJ1-2
d_call: -
cdr3_aa: CASSPGRTGSGYTF
cdr3_nt: TGTGCCAGCAGCCCAGGACGGACTGGTAGTGGCTACACCTTC

v_call: TRBV5-1
clone_size: -
j_call: TRBJ2-5
d_call: -
cdr3_aa: CASSFEGETQYF
cdr3_nt: TGCGCCAGCAGCTTTGAGGGAGAGACCCAGTACTTC

v_call: TRBV6-5
clone_size: -
j_call: TRBJ1-2
d_call: TRBD1
cdr3_aa: CASRTGGIYGYTF
cdr3_nt: TGTGCCAGTCGGACAGGGGGTATCTATGGCTACACCTTC

v_call: TRBV10-2
clone_size: few
j_call: TRBJ2-1
d_call: -
cdr3_aa: CASSELNEQFF
cdr3_nt: TGCGCCAGCAGTGAGCTAAATGAGCAGTTCTTC

v_call: TRBV5-5
clone_size: -
j_call: TRBJ1-1
d_call: TRBD1
cdr3_aa: CASSGQVSNTEAFF
cdr3_nt: TGTGCCAGCAGCGGACAGGTCTCGAACACTGAAGCTTTCTTT

v_call: TRBV3-1/TRBV3-2
clone_size: -
j_call: TRBJ2-1
d_call: -
cdr3_aa: CASSQERSRVGNEQFF
cdr3_nt: TGTGCCAGCAGCCAAGAGAGGTCGCGGGTAGGCAATGAGCAGTTCTTC

v_call: TRBV10-2
clone_size: -
j_call: TRBJ1-5
d_call: -
cdr3_aa: CASSAGNSNQPQHF
cdr3_nt: TGCGCCAGCAGTGCAGGGAACAGCAATCAGCCCCAGCATTTT

v_call: TRBV28
clone_size: -
j_call: TRBJ2-4
d_call: TRBD2
cdr3_aa: CASSERTSGRALEYF
cdr3_nt: TGTGCCAGCAGTGAGCGGACTAGCGGGAGGGCCTTGGAGTACTTC

v_call: TRBV29-1
clone_size: -
j_call: TRBJ2-5
d_call: TRBD2
cdr3_aa: CSVGLAGLETQYF
cdr3_nt: TGCAGCGTTGGTCTAGCGGGGTTAGAGACCCAGTACTTC

v_call: TRBV6-1
clone_size: few
j_call: TRBJ2-1
d_call: TRBD1
cdr3_aa: CASREGGLSSYNEQFF
cdr3_nt: TGTGCCAGCAGGGAAGGGGGCTTGAGTTCCTACAATGAGCAGTTCTTC

v_call: TRBV6-5
clone_size: -
j_call: TRBJ2-5
d_call: TRBD2
cdr3_aa: CASSYSGGGMEETQYF
cdr3_nt: TGTGCCAGCAGTTACTCTGGCGGGGGGATGGAAGAGACCCAGTACTTC

v_call: TRBV10-3
clone_size: -
j_call: TRBJ1-5
d_call: -
cdr3_aa: CAISEGHHFNQPQHF
cdr3_nt: TGTGCCATCAGTGAGGGACACCACTTTAATCAGCCCCAGCATTTT

v_call: TRBV19
clone_size: few
j_call: TRBJ2-5
d_call: -
cdr3_aa: CASSPLSAGGETQYF
cdr3_nt: TGTGCCAGCAGTCCCCTATCTGCCGGGGGAGAGACCCAGTACTTC

v_call: TRBV3-1/TRBV3-2
clone_size: -
j_call: TRBJ2-7
d_call: TRBD1
cdr3_aa: CASSQDGTGGAYEQYF
cdr3_nt: TGTGCCAGCAGCCAAGATGGGACAGGGGGCGCCTACGAGCAGTACTTC

v_call: TRBV6-5
clone_size: -
j_call: TRBJ2-2
d_call: TRBD1
cdr3_aa: CASSSIGTGAGELFF
cdr3_nt: TGTGCCAGCAGTTCCATAGGGACAGGGGCCGGGGAGCTGTTTTTT

v_call: TRBV18
clone_size: -
j_call: TRBJ1-2
d_call: -
cdr3_aa: CASSPTGYQGYTF
cdr3_nt: TGTGCCAGCTCACCTACAGGGTATCAAGGCTACACCTTC

v_call: TRBV6-1
clone_size: once
j_call: TRBJ2-1
d_call: TRBD2
cdr3_aa: CASSRTSGYNEQFF
cdr3_nt: TGTGCCAGCAGCCGGACTAGCGGCTACAATGAGCAGTTCTTC

v_call: TRBV2
clone_size: -
j_call: TRBJ2-1
d_call: -
cdr3_aa: CASKGVSYNEQFF
cdr3_nt: TGTGCCAGCAAGGGGGTCTCCTACAATGAGCAGTTCTTC

v_call: TRBV7-9
clone_size: -
j_call: TRBJ1-1
d_call: TRBD1
cdr3_aa: CASSPWTGGDQAFF
cdr3_nt: TGTGCCAGCAGCCCGTGGACAGGGGGGGATCAAGCTTTCTTT

v_call: TRBV27
clone_size: -
j_call: TRBJ2-7
d_call: -
cdr3_aa: CASSHRDGGDEQYF
cdr3_nt: TGTGCCAGCAGCCACCGGGACGGGGGTGACGAGCAGTACTTC

v_call: TRBV5-8
clone_size: -
j_call: TRBJ1-2
d_call: -
cdr3_aa: CASSLRQDYGYTF
cdr3_nt: TGTGCCAGCAGCTTGCGACAGGACTATGGCTACACCTTC

v_call: TRBV9
clone_size: -
j_call: TRBJ1-2
d_call: -
cdr3_aa: CASSPSQGNYGYTF
cdr3_nt: TGTGCCAGCAGCCCCTCCCAGGGGAACTATGGCTACACCTTC

v_call: TRBV12-3/TRBV12-4
clone_size: -
j_call: TRBJ2-1
d_call: -
cdr3_aa: CASSLIGGEVF
cdr3_nt: TGTGCCAGCAGTTTGATCGGGGGTGAGGTCTTC

v_call: TRBV7-2
clone_size: -
j_call: TRBJ1-2
d_call: -
cdr3_aa: CASSLGAYYGYTF
cdr3_nt: TGTGCCAGCAGCTTGGGGGCCTACTATGGCTACACCTTC

v_call: TRBV19
clone_size: -
j_call: TRBJ2-2
d_call: TRBD1
cdr3_aa: CASSIVNRGPFMDTGELFF
cdr3_nt: TGTGCCAGTAGTATAGTAAACAGGGGCCCTTTCATGGACACCGGGGAGCTGTTTTTT

v_call: TRBV11-3
clone_size: -
j_call: TRBJ1-1
d_call: -
cdr3_aa: CASSPSGARNTEAFF
cdr3_nt: TGTGCCAGCAGCCCCTCAGGGGCCCGGAACACTGAAGCTTTCTTT

v_call: TRBV7-2
clone_size: -
j_call: TRBJ2-7
d_call: TRBD2
cdr3_aa: CASSSGGGGPYEQYF
cdr3_nt: TGTGCCAGCAGCTCCGGGGGGGGCGGGCCCTACGAGCAGTACTTC

v_call: TRBV10-3
clone_size: few
j_call: TRBJ2-7
d_call: TRBD1
cdr3_aa: CAINKDRDNEQYF
cdr3_nt: TGTGCCATCAACAAAGACAGGGATAACGAGCAGTACTTC

v_call: TRBV3-1/TRBV3-2
clone_size: -
j_call: TRBJ2-5
d_call: -
cdr3_aa: CASSPPGGRQETQYF
cdr3_nt: TGTGCCAGCAGCCCCCCCGGGGGGCGGCAAGAGACCCAGTACTTC

v_call: TRBV28
clone_size: -
j_call: TRBJ2-5
d_call: -
cdr3_aa: CASREKPETQYF
cdr3_nt: TGTGCCAGCAGAGAGAAACCAGAGACCCAGTACTTC

v_call: TRBV6-2/TRBV6-3
clone_size: -
j_call: TRBJ2-7
d_call: TRBD1
cdr3_aa: CASSYGRDSHSYEQYF
cdr3_nt: TGTGCCAGCAGTTACGGAAGGGACAGTCACTCCTACGAGCAGTACTTC

v_call: TRBV18
clone_size: -
j_call: TRBJ1-1
d_call: TRBD1
cdr3_aa: CASSPGQRSDKAFF
cdr3_nt: TGTGCCAGCTCACCGGGACAGCGGTCCGATAAAGCTTTCTTT

v_call: TRBV2
clone_size: -
j_call: TRBJ1-1
d_call: -
cdr3_aa: CASSFITGNTEAFF
cdr3_nt: TGTGCCAGCAGTTTTATAACAGGGAACACTGAAGCTTTCTTT

v_call: TRBV6-5
clone_size: -
j_call: TRBJ2-5
d_call: -
cdr3_aa: CASPNQGVETQYF
cdr3_nt: TGTGCCAGCCCGAACCAGGGTGTGGAGACCCAGTACTTC

v_call: TRBV28
clone_size: few
j_call: TRBJ2-5
d_call: TRBD2
cdr3_aa: CASSRGLAVQETQYF
cdr3_nt: TGTGCCAGCAGTCGGGGACTAGCGGTTCAAGAGACCCAGTACTTC

v_call: TRBV2
clone_size: -
j_call: TRBJ2-7
d_call: -
cdr3_aa: CASSWGRGSLYEQYF
cdr3_nt: TGTGCCAGCAGCTGGGGGAGGGGGTCCCTCTACGAGCAGTACTTC

v_call: TRBV28
clone_size: -
j_call: TRBJ1-2
d_call: TRBD1
cdr3_aa: CASSLTGLRYYGYTF
cdr3_nt: TGTGCCAGCAGTCTGACAGGGTTAAGGTATTATGGCTACACCTTC

v_call: TRBV5-1
clone_size: -
j_call: TRBJ2-1
d_call: TRBD2
cdr3_aa: CASSQGGTSGSNEQFF
cdr3_nt: TGCGCCAGCAGCCAAGGTGGGACTAGCGGGAGCAATGAGCAGTTCTTC

v_call: TRBV18
clone_size: -
j_call: TRBJ2-1
d_call: -
cdr3_aa: CASSQRQGEQFF
cdr3_nt: TGTGCCAGCTCACAGAGACAAGGTGAGCAGTTCTTC

v_call: TRBV2
clone_size: few
j_call: TRBJ1-1
d_call: -
cdr3_aa: CASIAGQINTEAFF
cdr3_nt: TGTGCCAGCATCGCAGGACAGATTAACACTGAAGCTTTCTTT

v_call: TRBV27
clone_size: once
j_call: TRBJ2-1
d_call: TRBD2
cdr3_aa: CASSGSLAGGPGSYNEQFF
cdr3_nt: TGTGCCAGCAGTGGATCACTAGCGGGAGGGCCCGGCTCCTACAATGAGCAGTTCTTC

v_call: TRBV30
clone_size: -
j_call: TRBJ1-1
d_call: -
cdr3_aa: CAWSSTVLDTEAFF
cdr3_nt: TGTGCCTGGAGTTCCACAGTGTTGGACACTGAAGCTTTCTTT

v_call: TRBV24-1
clone_size: -
j_call: TRBJ2-2
d_call: -
cdr3_aa: CATSDSQTGGVTGELFF
cdr3_nt: TGTGCCACCAGTGATTCTCAAACAGGGGGGGTAACCGGGGAGCTGTTTTTT

v_call: TRBV12-5
clone_size: -
j_call: TRBJ2-2
d_call: TRBD2
cdr3_aa: CASQRLPGGKAGELFF
cdr3_nt: TGTGCTAGCCAGAGACTTCCGGGGGGGAAGGCCGGGGAGCTGTTTTTT

v_call: TRBV28
clone_size: -
j_call: TRBJ1-1
d_call: -
cdr3_aa: CASRQPSRYSEAFF
cdr3_nt: TGTGCCAGCAGACAGCCAAGCAGGTATTCTGAAGCTTTCTTT

v_call: TRBV6-2/TRBV6-3
clone_size: -
j_call: TRBJ2-1
d_call: TRBD2
cdr3_aa: CASSPRLAGEQFF
cdr3_nt: TGTGCCAGCAGTCCGAGACTAGCTGGTGAGCAGTTCTTC

v_call: TRBV7-2
clone_size: -
j_call: TRBJ2-2
d_call: TRBD2
cdr3_aa: CASSGGTSGRTGELFF
cdr3_nt: TGTGCCAGCAGCGGCGGGACTAGCGGGAGGACCGGGGAGCTGTTTTTT

v_call: TRBV15
clone_size: -
j_call: TRBJ2-1
d_call: -
cdr3_aa: CATSSKRVNYNEQFF
cdr3_nt: TGTGCCACCAGCAGCAAGCGGGTGAACTACAATGAGCAGTTCTTC

v_call: TRBV3-1/TRBV3-2
clone_size: -
j_call: TRBJ1-1
d_call: -
cdr3_aa: CASSQDRGQVGTEAFF
cdr3_nt: TGTGCCAGCAGCCAAGACAGGGGCCAGGTAGGGACTGAAGCTTTCTTT

v_call: TRBV29-1
clone_size: -
j_call: TRBJ1-4
d_call: -
cdr3_aa: CSVGHSKGEKLFF
cdr3_nt: TGCAGCGTGGGACATTCAAAAGGGGAAAAACTGTTTTTT

v_call: TRBV18
clone_size: -
j_call: TRBJ1-4
d_call: -
cdr3_aa: CASSDRQDEKLFF
cdr3_nt: TGTGCCAGCTCGGACAGACAAGATGAAAAACTGTTTTTT

v_call: TRBV6-5
clone_size: -
j_call: TRBJ2-7
d_call: -
cdr3_aa: CASTRDSSYEQYF
cdr3_nt: TGTGCCAGCACCAGGGACTCATCCTACGAGCAGTACTTC

v_call: TRBV19
clone_size: -
j_call: TRBJ1-1
d_call: -
cdr3_aa: CASSIPGWNTEAFF
cdr3_nt: TGTGCCAGTAGTATCCCAGGTTGGAACACTGAAGCTTTCTTT

v_call: TRBV19
clone_size: -
j_call: TRBJ1-5
d_call: -
cdr3_aa: CASTPETVNQPQHF
cdr3_nt: TGTGCCAGTACCCCGGAGACGGTGAATCAGCCCCAGCATTTT

v_call: TRBV7-8
clone_size: once
j_call: TRBJ1-2
d_call: -
cdr3_aa: CASSLGEARKGYGYTF
cdr3_nt: TGTGCCAGCAGCTTAGGGGAGGCCAGAAAAGGCTATGGCTACACCTTC